This T cell receptor (beta chain) was sequenced in a study of Ad26.COV2.S vaccination and SARS-CoV-2 variants. TCRdb's copy holds only in-frame clones and misses some; the assay was immunoSEQ multiplex PCR. This sample yields about 350,000 clones, of which 75% to 90% are seen a single time; roughly a tenth belongs to the top ten. This clone was seen only a few times. Treatment in this sample: about 20 received Ad26.COV2.S at low or high dose, single or two shots; 5 received placebo; per-sample allocation not given. Sampling was performed 63 days after the first vaccine or placebo injection. The length of the CDR3 is 15 residues. Looked up from germline, CDR1 is WSHSY and CDR2 is SAAADI. The V gene lost 10 bases and the J gene lost 2 bases, with 17 bases spanning the gap.

This clonotype was obtained from a person aged 18-65 years who received the Ad26.COV2.S COVID-19 vaccine or a placebo. V gene TRBV10-2 combines with J gene TRBJ2-2, with D perhaps TRBD2 (6 bases). The input for sequencing was peripheral blood, taken in a trial of Ad26.COV2.S vaccine versus placebo. The CDR3 coding sequence is TGCGCCACCATCGCGGGACCCCAAAACACCGGGGAGCTGTTTTTT. It encodes CATIAGPQNTGELFF.